One and the same sample provided the 2 T cell receptor beta chains below, sequenced in a study of regulatory T cells in long-lasting Graves disease (dated by TCRdb to about 2021). The library relied on multiplex PCR. TCRdb records Illumina HiSeq 4000 as the sequencer. iRepertoire HTBI primers and Arm-PCR amplification of CDR3 regions were used to construct TCR beta libraries. TCRdb passed the public sequencing reads through fastp at Q25 and MiXCR, retaining productive beta sequences. Rows are combined by CDR3 protein, so each entry shows the most common genes and DNA. The table for this sample lists 650,000 to 850,000 distinct CDR3 sequences; 25% to 30% of them were counted only once. The ten top clones hold about two fifths of the sample. According to the study, the label for this sample's time point signals: persistent/refractory GD, antithyroid drugs over 5 years with positive TRAb. For both TCR sequencing and RNA sequencing, RNA was extracted from PBMCs using TRIzol.

This specimen consisted of peripheral blood mononuclear cells (PBMCs), obtained when the disease was refractory, from a patient treated with antithyroid drugs. These receptors originate from a female donor with Graves disease.

This chain connects TRBV6-1 to TRBJ1-5; D is possibly TRBD1 (6 bases). This CDR3 is 14 amino acids long. Germline loops: CDR1 MNHNS, CDR2 SASEGT. The germline V and J ends were trimmed by 7 bases and 4 bases, with 14 bases remaining between them. CDR3 amino acids: CASMGAGPNQPQHF. CDR3 coding DNA: TGTGCCAGCATGGGGGCAGGCCCAAATCAGCCCCAGCATTTT.

CDR3 amino acids: CSARDQQETQYF. The CDR3 bases are TGCAGTGCTAGAGATCAGCAAGAGACCCAGTACTTC. This chain links TRBV20-1 with TRBJ2-5; D not resolved. Germline-derived CDR1 and CDR2 are DFQATT and SNEGSKA (reference sequence). The CDR3 loop spans 12 amino acids. Trimming shortened V by 0 bases and J by 2 bases, and 4 bases separated the two germline ends.